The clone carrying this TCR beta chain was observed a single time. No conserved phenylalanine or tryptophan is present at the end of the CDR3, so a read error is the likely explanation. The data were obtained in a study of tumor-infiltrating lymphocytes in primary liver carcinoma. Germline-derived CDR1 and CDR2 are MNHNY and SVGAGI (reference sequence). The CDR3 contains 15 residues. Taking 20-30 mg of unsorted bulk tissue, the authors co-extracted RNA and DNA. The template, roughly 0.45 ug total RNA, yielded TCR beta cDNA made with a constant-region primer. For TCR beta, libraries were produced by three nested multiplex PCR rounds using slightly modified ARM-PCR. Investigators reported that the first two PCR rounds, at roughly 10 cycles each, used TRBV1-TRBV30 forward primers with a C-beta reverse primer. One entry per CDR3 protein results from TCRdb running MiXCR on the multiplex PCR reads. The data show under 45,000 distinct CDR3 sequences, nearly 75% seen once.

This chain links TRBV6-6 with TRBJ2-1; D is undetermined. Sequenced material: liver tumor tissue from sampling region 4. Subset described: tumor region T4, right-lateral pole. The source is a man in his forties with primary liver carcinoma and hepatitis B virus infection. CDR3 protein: CSSSYSTGSYNEQFI. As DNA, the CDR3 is TGTTCCAGCAGTTACTCGACTGGTTCCTATAATGAGCAGTTCATC.